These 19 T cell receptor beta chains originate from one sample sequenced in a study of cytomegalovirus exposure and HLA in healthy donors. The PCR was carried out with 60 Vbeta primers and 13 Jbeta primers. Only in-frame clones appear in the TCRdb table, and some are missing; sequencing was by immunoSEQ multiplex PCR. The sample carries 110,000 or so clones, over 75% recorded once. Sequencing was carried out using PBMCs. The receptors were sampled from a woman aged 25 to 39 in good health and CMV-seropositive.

The CDR3 DNA is TGTGCCAGCAGAGATTGGGTCGACAGGGGACCCGAAGCTTTCTTT. Translation gives CASRDWVDRGPEAFF. V usage is TRBV11-3 and J usage is TRBJ1-1, with 8 nucleotides matching TRBD1. Trimming at V came to 6 bases and at J to 8 bases, leaving 14 bases not matched to a gene. Germline loops: CDR1 SGHNT, CDR2 YENEEA. The CDR3 runs 15 residues.

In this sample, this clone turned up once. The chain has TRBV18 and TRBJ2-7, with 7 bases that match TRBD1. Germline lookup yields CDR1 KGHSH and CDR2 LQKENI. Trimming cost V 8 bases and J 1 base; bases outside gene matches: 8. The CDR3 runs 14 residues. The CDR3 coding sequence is TGTGCCAGCACCCGGGACAGCGGATCCTACGAGCAGTACTTC. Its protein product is CASTRDSGSYEQYF.

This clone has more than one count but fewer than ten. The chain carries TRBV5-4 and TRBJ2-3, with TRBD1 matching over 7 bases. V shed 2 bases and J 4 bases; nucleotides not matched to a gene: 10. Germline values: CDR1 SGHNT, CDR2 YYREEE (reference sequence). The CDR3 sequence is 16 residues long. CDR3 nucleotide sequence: TGTGCCAGCAGCTTTACACCGGGACAGTCTGCAGATACGCAGTATTTT. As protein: CASSFTPGQSADTQYF.

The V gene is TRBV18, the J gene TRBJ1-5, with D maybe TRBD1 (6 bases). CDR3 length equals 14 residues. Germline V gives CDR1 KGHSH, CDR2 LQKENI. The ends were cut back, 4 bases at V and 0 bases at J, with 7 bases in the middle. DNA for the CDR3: TGTGCCAGCTCACGACAGGATAGCAATCAGCCCCAGCATTTT. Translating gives CASSRQDSNQPQHF.

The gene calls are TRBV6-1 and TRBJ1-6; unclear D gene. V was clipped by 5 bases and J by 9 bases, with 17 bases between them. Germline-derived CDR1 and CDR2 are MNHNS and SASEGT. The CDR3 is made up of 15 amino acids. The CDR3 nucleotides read TGTGCCAGCAGTCACGGACCCGGGATAGCTTCACCCCTCCACTTT. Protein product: CASSHGPGIASPLHF.

CDR3 bases: TGCGCCAGCAGCCGCACTAGCGTTAACACCGGGGAGCTGTTTTTT. Its translation is CASSRTSVNTGELFF. The chain employs TRBV4-1 and TRBJ2-2; 7 bases are shared with TRBD2. Per the germline V gene, CDR1 is MGHRA and CDR2 is YSYEKL. CDR3 size: 15 residues. Trimming took 4 bases from V and 2 from J; bases not matched to a gene: 4.

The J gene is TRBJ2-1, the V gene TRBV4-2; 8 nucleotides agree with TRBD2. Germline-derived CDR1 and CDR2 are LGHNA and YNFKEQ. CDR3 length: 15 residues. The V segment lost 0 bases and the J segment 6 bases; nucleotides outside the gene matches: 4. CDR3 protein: CASSQEGRGANEQFF. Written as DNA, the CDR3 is TGTGCCAGCAGCCAAGAGGGGCGGGGGGCCAATGAGCAGTTCTTC.

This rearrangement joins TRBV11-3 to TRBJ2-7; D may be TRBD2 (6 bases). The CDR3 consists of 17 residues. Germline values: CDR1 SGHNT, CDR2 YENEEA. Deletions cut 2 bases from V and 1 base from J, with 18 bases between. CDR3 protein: CASSLTWGERGSYEQYF. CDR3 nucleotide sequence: TGTGCCAGCAGCTTAACTTGGGGGGAACGGGGATCCTACGAGCAGTACTTC. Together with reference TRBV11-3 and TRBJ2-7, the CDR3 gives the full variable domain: EAGVVQSPRYKIIEKKQPVAFWCNPISGHNTLYWYLQNLGQGPELLIRYENEEAVDDSQLPKDRFSAERLKGVDSTLKIQPAELGDSAVYLCASSLTWGERGSYEQYFGPGTRLTVT.

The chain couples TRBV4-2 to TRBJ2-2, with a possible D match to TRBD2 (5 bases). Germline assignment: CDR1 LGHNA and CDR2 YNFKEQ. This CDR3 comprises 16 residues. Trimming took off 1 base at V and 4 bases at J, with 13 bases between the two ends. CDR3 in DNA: TGTGCCAGCAGCCAAGTGGTCGGGAAGGTCACCGGGGAGCTGTTTTTT. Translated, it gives CASSQVVGKVTGELFF.

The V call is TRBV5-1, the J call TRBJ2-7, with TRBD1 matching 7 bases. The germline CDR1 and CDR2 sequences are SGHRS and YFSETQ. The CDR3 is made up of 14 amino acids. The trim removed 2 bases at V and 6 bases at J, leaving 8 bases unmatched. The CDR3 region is CASSFGQAQTEQYF. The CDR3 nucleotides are TGCGCCAGCAGCTTTGGACAGGCTCAGACCGAGCAGTACTTC.

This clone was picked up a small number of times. The DNA of the CDR3 is TGTGCCAGTAGTATTAACAGGGAGAACTACGAGCAGTACTTC. Translated, it gives CASSINRENYEQYF. This chain links TRBV19 with TRBJ2-7, with D possibly matching TRBD1 (6 bases). CDR1 LNHDA and CDR2 SQIVND come from the germline V gene (reference sequence). The length of the CDR3 is 14 residues. The germline V and J ends were trimmed by 3 bases and 3 bases, with 12 bases remaining between them. Complete variable domain (other parts from reference TRBV19 and TRBJ2-7): DGGITQSPKYLFRKEGQNVTLSCEQNLNHDAMYWYRQDPGQGLRLIYYSQIVNDFQKGDIAEGYSVSREKKESFPLTVTSAQKNPTAFYLCASSINRENYEQYFGPGTRLTVT.

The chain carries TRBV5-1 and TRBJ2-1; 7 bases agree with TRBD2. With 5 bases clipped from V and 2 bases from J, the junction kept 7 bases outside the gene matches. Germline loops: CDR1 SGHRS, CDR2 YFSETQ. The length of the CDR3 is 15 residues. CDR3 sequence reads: CASRRAGETYNEQFF. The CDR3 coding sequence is TGCGCCAGCAGAAGGGCGGGAGAAACCTACAATGAGCAGTTCTTC.

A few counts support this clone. The CDR3 is CATTGGKYNEQFF. The DNA for the CDR3 is TGTGCCACCACGGGGGGCAAATACAATGAGCAGTTCTTC. V and J are TRBV10-3 and TRBJ2-1, with D tentatively TRBD2 (7 bases). CDR3 length: 13 amino acids. Trimming removed 10 bases at V and 4 bases at J, with 14 bases between. The germline gives CDR1 ENHRY, CDR2 SYGVKD.

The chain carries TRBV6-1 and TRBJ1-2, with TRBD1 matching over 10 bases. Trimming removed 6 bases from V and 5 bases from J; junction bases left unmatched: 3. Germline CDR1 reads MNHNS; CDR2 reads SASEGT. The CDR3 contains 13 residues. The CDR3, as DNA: TGTGCCAGCAGGACAGGGGGCAATTATGGCTACACCTTC. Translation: CASRTGGNYGYTF.

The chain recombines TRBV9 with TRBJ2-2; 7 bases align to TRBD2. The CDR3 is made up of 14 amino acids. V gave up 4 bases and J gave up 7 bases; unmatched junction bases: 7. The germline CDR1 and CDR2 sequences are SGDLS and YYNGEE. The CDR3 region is CASSLQPGGGELFF. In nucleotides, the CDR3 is TGTGCCAGCAGCCTTCAGCCGGGGGGCGGGGAGCTGTTTTTT. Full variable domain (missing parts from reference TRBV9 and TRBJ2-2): DSGVTQTPKHLITATGQRVTLRCSPRSGDLSVYWYQQSLDQGLQFLIQYYNGEERAKGNILERFSAQQFPDLHSELNLSSLELGDSALYFCASSLQPGGGELFFGEGSRLTVL.

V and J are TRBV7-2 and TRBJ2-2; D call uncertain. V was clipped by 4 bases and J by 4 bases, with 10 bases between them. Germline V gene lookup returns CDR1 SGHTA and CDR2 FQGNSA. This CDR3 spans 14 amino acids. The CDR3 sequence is CASSYRHTTGELFF. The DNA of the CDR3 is TGTGCCAGCAGCTATCGACATACCACCGGGGAGCTGTTTTTT. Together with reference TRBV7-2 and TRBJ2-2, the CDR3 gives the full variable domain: GAGVSQSPSNKVTEKGKDVELRCDPISGHTALYWYRQSLGQGLEFLIYFQGNSAPDKSGLPSDRFSAERTGGSVSTLTIQRTQQEDSAVYLCASSYRHTTGELFFGEGSRLTVL.

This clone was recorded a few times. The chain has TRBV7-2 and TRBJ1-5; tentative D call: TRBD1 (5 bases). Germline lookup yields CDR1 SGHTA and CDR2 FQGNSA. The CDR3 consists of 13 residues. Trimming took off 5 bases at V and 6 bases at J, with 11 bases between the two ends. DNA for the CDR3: TGTGCCAGCAGCACCCGTGACAGTCAGCCCCAGCATTTT. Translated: CASSTRDSQPQHF.

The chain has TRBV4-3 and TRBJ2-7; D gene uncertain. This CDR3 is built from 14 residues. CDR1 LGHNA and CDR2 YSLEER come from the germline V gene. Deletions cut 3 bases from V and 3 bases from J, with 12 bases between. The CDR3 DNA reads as TGCGCCAGCAGCCACGCGGCAGACCGCTACGAGCAGTACTTC. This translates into CASSHAADRYEQYF.

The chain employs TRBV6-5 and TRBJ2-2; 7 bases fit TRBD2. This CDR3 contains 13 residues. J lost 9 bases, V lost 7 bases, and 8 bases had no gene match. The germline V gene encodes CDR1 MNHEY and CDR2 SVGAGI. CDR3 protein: CASTSRLARELFF. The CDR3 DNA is TGTGCCAGCACCTCCCGACTAGCTCGGGAGCTGTTTTTT.